The 12 T cell receptor beta chains reported below all come from one sample, sequenced in a study of cytomegalovirus exposure and HLA in healthy donors. PCR amplification relied on 60 Vbeta primers (plus 13 Jbeta primers). The table came from immunoSEQ multiplex PCR; TCRdb's copy has only in-frame clones and leaves some out. This table has 150,000 to 200,000 clones, roughly 84% appearing once. The sample consisted of PBMCs. All receptors derive from a young man in good health and CMV-seropositive.

This clone was counted once. The chain combines TRBV7-2 with TRBJ1-2, with 8 bases identical to TRBD1. The germline gives CDR1 SGHTA, CDR2 FQGNSA. Unmatched junction bases numbered 8, after V lost 3 bases and J lost 5 bases. The CDR3 is 15 residues long. In nucleotides, the CDR3 is TGTGCCAGCAGCTTGGCGACAGGGGCGGGGTATGGCTACACCTTC. Translation: CASSLATGAGYGYTF. The full variable domain, its missing parts supplied by reference TRBV7-2 and TRBJ1-2, is GAGVSQSPSNKVTEKGKDVELRCDPISGHTALYWYRQSLGQGLEFLIYFQGNSAPDKSGLPSDRFSAERTGGSVSTLTIQRTQQEDSAVYLCASSLATGAGYGYTFGSGTRLTVV.

The rearrangement uses TRBV2 and TRBJ2-5; the D gene is possibly TRBD1 (5 bases). Judging by the DNA end, TRBJ2-7 fits better; the J call may be wrong. Germline assignment: CDR1 SNHLY and CDR2 FYNNEI. This CDR3 is 14 amino acids long. The CDR3 DNA sequence: TGTGCCAGCAGTGAGGTCAGGGCAACCTACGAGCAGTACTTC. Its protein is CASSEVRATYEQYF.

V gene TRBV19 combines with J gene TRBJ1-2; no reliable D call. The V gene's germline CDR1 is LNHDA and CDR2 SQIVND (reference sequence). V gave up 5 bases and J gave up 4 bases, with 14 bases separating them. The CDR3 runs to 14 residues. The CDR3 coding sequence is TGTGCCAGTAGTTTGTCGGGAGAGCCCTATGGCTACACCTTC. Encoded protein: CASSLSGEPYGYTF.

The chain joins TRBV6-1 to TRBJ2-3; D gene unclear. Germline CDR1 and CDR2: MNHNS and SASEGT. V dropped 2 bases and J dropped 2 bases, with 11 bases sitting between them. The CDR3 extends over 15 amino acids. CDR3 nucleotides: TGTGCCAGCAGTGAACGGAGAGCTGACACAGATACGCAGTATTTT. This translates into CASSERRADTDTQYF.

This clone showed up just once. The CDR3 DNA sequence: TGCGCCAGCAGCTTGGTGGGGGGGGGCAATGAAAAACTGTTTTTT. Translated, it gives CASSLVGGGNEKLFF. The V and J genes are TRBV5-1 and TRBJ1-4, with a weak D call TRBD1 (6 bases). The CDR3 spans 15 residues. The V end lost 0 bases, the J end lost 5 bases, and 11 bases lay between the germline ends. Germline-derived CDR1 and CDR2 are SGHRS and YFSETQ.

V usage is TRBV5-4 and J usage is TRBJ2-2; TRBD2 is a possible D gene (7 bases). Trimming shortened V by 3 bases and J by 6 bases, and 15 bases separated the two germline ends. The CDR3 length is 15 residues. Germline loops: CDR1 SGHNT, CDR2 YYREEE (reference sequence). CDR3 amino acids: CASSSPGGPSGELFF. CDR3 DNA sequence: TGTGCCAGCAGCTCCCCGGGGGGCCCCTCCGGGGAGCTGTTTTTT.

Turning to this clone: One junction end does not reproduce the germline sequence, and a read error may be involved. The chain has TRBV7-9 and TRBJ1-6; D is unclear. The CDR3 contains 15 residues. Germline CDR1 and CDR2: SEHNR and FQNEAQ (reference sequence). The CDR3 coding sequence is TGTTCCAGCAGCTTAGGTCAGGCGCCAAATTCACCCCTCCACTTT. Translation: CSSSLGQAPNSPLHF.

This clone is a singleton in its sample. The chain is built from TRBV5-4 and TRBJ2-5; 9 bases fit TRBD2. The CDR3 has 15 residues. Germline V gene lookup returns CDR1 SGHNT and CDR2 YYREEE (reference sequence). Trimming cost V 4 bases and J 4 bases; bases outside gene matches: 8. The CDR3 loop is CASSVGTSRLETQYF. In DNA, the CDR3 is TGTGCCAGCAGCGTCGGGACTAGCCGTTTAGAGACCCAGTACTTC. The full variable domain, completed using reference TRBV5-4 and TRBJ2-5, is ETGVTQSPTHLIKTRGQQVTLRCSSQSGHNTVSWYQQALGQGPQFIFQYYREEENGRGNFPPRFSGLQFPNYSSELNVNALELDDSALYLCASSVGTSRLETQYFGPGTRLLVL.

The chain carries TRBV14 and TRBJ2-1; 12 bases align to TRBD2. The germline V gene encodes CDR1 SGHDN and CDR2 FVKESK. The CDR3 loop spans 16 amino acids. The junction had 11 bases not matched to a gene; V was cut back by 4 bases and J by 10 bases. CDR3 in DNA: TGTGCCAGCAGCCTCGTACTAGCGGGGGGCCCAAGGGAGCAGTTCTTC. As protein: CASSLVLAGGPREQFF.

This chain links TRBV2 with TRBJ1-1; perhaps TRBD1 as D (6 bases). Germline loops: CDR1 SNHLY, CDR2 FYNNEI. There are 15 residues in the CDR3. Deletions cut 7 bases from V and 0 bases from J, with 15 bases between. The CDR3 loop reads CASIWDTVMNTEAFF. The CDR3 DNA reads as TGTGCCAGCATATGGGACACAGTAATGAACACTGAAGCTTTCTTT. The entire variable domain, with the rest obtained from reference TRBV2 and TRBJ1-1, is as follows: EPEVTQTPSHQVTQMGQEVILRCVPISNHLYFYWYRQILGQKVEFLVSFYNNEISEKSEIFDDQFSVERPDGSNFTLKIRSTKLEDSAMYFCASIWDTVMNTEAFFGQGTRLTVV.

This chain connects TRBV10-3 to TRBJ2-1; maybe TRBD2 (5 bases). The CDR3 has 13 residues. The germline CDR1 and CDR2 sequences are ENHRY and SYGVKD. Trimming removed 0 bases from V and 6 bases from J, with 6 bases in between. CDR3 DNA: TGTGCCATCAGTGAGTCAGGGAGCAATGAGCAGTTCTTC. Translating gives CAISESGSNEQFF.

This chain uses TRBV4-2 with TRBJ2-1, with D hard to call. The germline V gene encodes CDR1 LGHNA and CDR2 YNFKEQ. V was trimmed by 1 base and J by 10 bases, leaving 5 bases between them. This CDR3 is built from 11 residues. The CDR3 bases are TGTGCCAGCAGCCAAGTAGCCGAGCAGTTCTTC. Protein product: CASSQVAEQFF.